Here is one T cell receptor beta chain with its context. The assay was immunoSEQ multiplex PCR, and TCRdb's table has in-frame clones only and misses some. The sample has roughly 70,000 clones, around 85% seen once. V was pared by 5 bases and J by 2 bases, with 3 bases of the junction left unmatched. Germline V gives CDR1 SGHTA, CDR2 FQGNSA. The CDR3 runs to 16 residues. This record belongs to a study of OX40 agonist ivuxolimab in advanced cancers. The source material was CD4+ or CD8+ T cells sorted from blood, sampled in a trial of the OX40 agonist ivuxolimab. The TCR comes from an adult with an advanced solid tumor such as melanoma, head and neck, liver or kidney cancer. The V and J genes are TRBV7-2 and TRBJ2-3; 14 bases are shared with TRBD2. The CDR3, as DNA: TGTGCCAGCAGCACGGGACTAGCGGGGGCCACAGATACGCAGTATTTT. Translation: CASSTGLAGATDTQYF. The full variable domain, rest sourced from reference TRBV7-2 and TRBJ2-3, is GAGVSQSPSNKVTEKGKDVELRCDPISGHTALYWYRQSLGQGLEFLIYFQGNSAPDKSGLPSDRFSAERTGGSVSTLTIQRTQQEDSAVYLCASSTGLAGATDTQYFGPGTRLTVL.